This T cell receptor beta chain was recovered during a study of blood T cell repertoires in COVID-19. The authors' processing: Nucleated cell number was recorded as an estimate derived from reference gene primer amplification. Generated by immunoSEQ multiplex PCR, the TCRdb table keeps only in-frame clones and is missing some. V and J calls and clone size are as listed in that table; D and trimming were resolved from the DNA. This table holds 150,000 or so clones, around nine tenths found once. CDR3 length: 14 residues. Germline CDR1 LGHNT, CDR2 FRNRAP. This rearrangement joins TRBV12-5 to TRBJ2-1; 9 bases fit TRBD2. This sequence originates from a human donor in a cohort sampled during active COVID-19. The sequencing sample was made of peripheral blood. The CDR3 loop reads CAIKGVAGVNEQFF. The CDR3 bases are TGTGCAATCAAAGGGGTAGCGGGAGTAAATGAGCAGTTCTTC.